These 12 T cell receptor beta chains originate from one sample sequenced in a study of post-analysis software for immune sequencing data. The antigens these receptors bind are not known. Tagging with unique molecular identifiers was a feature of the TCR beta cDNA libraries. TCRdb reprocessed the PCR reads via MiXCR and lists one record per CDR3 protein. The table shows about 540,000 distinct CDR3 sequences, with around a third occurring only once. Study-wide points: Higher frequency in patients than in controls was seen for a handful of TRBV segments, with TRBV5-6, TRBV5-1 and TRBV20-1 among them.

Sequences were obtained from blood. The origin of the receptors is a girl aged 2-17 years with multiple sclerosis.

A few counts support this clonotype. The chain couples TRBV5-1 to TRBJ2-4, with D hard to call. The J call may not be correct, given that the DNA end is closer to TRBJ2-7. The CDR3 consists of 14 residues. Germline V CDR1 and CDR2: SGHRS, YFSETQ. The CDR3 bases are TGCGCCAGCAGCTTGGAAACAGCCACTTACGAGCAGTACTTC. Its protein product is CASSLETATYEQYF.

This chain uses TRBV5-1 with TRBJ1-2; D uncertain. V was shortened by 0 bases and J by 3 bases, with 9 bases between the two germline ends. Germline-derived CDR1 and CDR2 are SGHRS and YFSETQ. The CDR3 has 14 residues. As DNA, the CDR3 is TGCGCCAGCAGCTTGGGGCGGGAGGACTATGGCTACACCTTC. It translates to CASSLGREDYGYTF.

The rearrangement uses TRBV10-3 and TRBJ2-7, with D possibly matching TRBD2 (6 bases). Germline V lookup: CDR1 ENHRY, CDR2 SYGVKD. V dropped 4 bases and J dropped 3 bases, with 7 bases sitting between them. CDR3 length: 12 amino acids. CDR3 nucleotides: TGTGCCATCAGTGCCGGGAGCTACGAGCAGTACTTC. It encodes CAISAGSYEQYF.

Ten or more counts support this clonotype. The chain couples TRBV14 to TRBJ2-6; the D gene is possibly TRBD1 (5 bases). CDR1 SGHDN and CDR2 FVKESK come from the germline V gene. The germline V and J ends were trimmed by 4 bases and 0 bases, with 10 bases remaining between them. This CDR3 has 16 amino acids. Here the CDR3 DNA reads TGTGCCAGCAGCCCAGACAGATCCTCTGGGGCCAACGTCCTGACTTTC. Encoded protein: CASSPDRSSGANVLTF.

This clonotype was picked up many times. This chain connects TRBV7-3 to TRBJ2-3; D is undetermined. The CDR3 has 15 amino acids. Per germline, CDR1 SGHTA and CDR2 FQGTGA. The ends were cut back, 4 bases at V and 2 bases at J, with 13 bases in the middle. This CDR3 reads CASSSRGSPTDTQYF. Here the CDR3 DNA reads TGTGCCAGCAGCTCCCGCGGTTCCCCCACAGATACGCAGTATTTT.

This clonotype was counted only a few times. The chain recombines TRBV10-3 with TRBJ2-7; D is possibly TRBD2 (7 bases). Deletions cut 11 bases from V and 5 bases from J, with 19 bases between. The CDR3 contains 13 residues. Germline CDR1 reads ENHRY; CDR2 reads SYGVKD. The DNA of the CDR3 is TGTGCCCTTCGGGGGGCCGGCGGGGACGAGCAGTACTTC. Translation: CALRGAGGDEQYF.

This clonotype was detected only a few times. V is TRBV20-1 and J is TRBJ1-1; no reliable D call. Germline V gene lookup returns CDR1 DFQATT and CDR2 SNEGSKA (reference sequence). The CDR3 runs to 16 residues. V lost 4 bases to trimming and J lost 3 bases, with 21 bases between them. The CDR3 bases are TGCAGTGCTACTTTACTCGGTTTACCGTGGGACACTGAAGCTTTCTTT. Translating gives CSATLLGLPWDTEAFF.

Many counts were recorded for this clonotype. This sequence joins TRBV29-1 and TRBJ2-1; D perhaps matches TRBD2 (7 bases). The CDR3 has 15 amino acids. Per germline, CDR1 SQVTM and CDR2 ANQGSEA. V lost 3 bases to trimming and J lost 8 bases, with 20 bases between them. The CDR3 nucleotides are TGCAGCGTTGACTCGGCGGGGGCAGCGGAGGATGAGCAGTTCTTC. It encodes CSVDSAGAAEDEQFF.

The genes are TRBV10-3 and TRBJ2-6, with D maybe TRBD1 (6 bases). Trimming pared 6 bases from V and 0 bases from J, leaving 12 bases between. CDR1 ENHRY and CDR2 SYGVKD come from the germline V gene. This CDR3 comprises 16 residues. CDR3: CAIRDSLFSGANVLTF. The CDR3 bases are TGTGCCATCAGGGACAGCCTTTTCTCTGGGGCCAACGTCCTGACTTTC.

This clonotype has just a few counts. The rearrangement links TRBV24-1 to TRBJ2-5; D not resolved. Germline V lookup: CDR1 KGHDR, CDR2 SFDVKD. V gave up 0 bases and J gave up 5 bases, with 9 bases separating them. The CDR3 has 14 residues. The CDR3 region is CATSDLFRSETQYF. DNA for the CDR3: TGTGCCACCAGTGATTTGTTCAGAAGTGAGACCCAGTACTTC.

This chain uses TRBV7-2 with TRBJ2-1; 9 bases fit TRBD2. The CDR3 length is 16 residues. Germline assignment: CDR1 SGHTA and CDR2 FQGNSA. V lost 3 bases, J lost 3 bases, and 6 bases stayed unmatched. CDR3 coding DNA: TGTGCCAGCAGCTTCGAGCGGGGGGTAGTCTACAATGAGCAGTTCTTC. Translating gives CASSFERGVVYNEQFF.

The chain uses TRBV9 and TRBJ1-5; the D is unclear. This CDR3 comprises 15 residues. With 0 bases removed from V and 4 bases from J, the gap between germline ends came to 11 bases. In germline, CDR1 is SGDLS, CDR2 YYNGEE. CDR3 in amino acids: CASSVGVIGNQPQHF. CDR3 nucleotide sequence: TGTGCCAGCAGCGTAGGGGTAATAGGAAATCAGCCCCAGCATTTT.